What follows is one T cell receptor beta chain and its context. What it recognizes is unknown. The data were obtained in a study of T cells in Graves' hyperthyroidism and ophthalmopathy. Study background: At initial diagnosis, before any treatment had begun, peripheral blood was obtained. Study-wide results and caveats: The blood repertoire included most of the expanded thyroid clonotypes above 0.001.

What was amplified from RNA transcripts were TCR beta CDR3 regions. The HTBI primer set served for first-round RT-PCR of the TCR CDR3. TCRdb independently ran MiXCR on the multiplex PCR reads; one entry per CDR3 protein. This table holds 800,000 or so distinct CDR3 sequences, around 39% found once. CDR1 is ENHRY, CDR2 SYGVKD, per germline. CDR3 length: 13 amino acids. The junction had 5 bases not matched to a gene; V was cut back by 6 bases and J by 4 bases. Fresh peripheral blood, around 10 ml, yielded the PBMCs. This TCR came from a man aged 18 to 30 with Graves' hyperthyroidism. The rearrangement uses TRBV10-3 and TRBJ1-2; 7 nucleotides agree with TRBD1. Input material: blood. The CDR3 nucleotides read TGTGCCATCAGCCTCCGGGACAGCTATGGCTACACCTTC. It translates to CAISLRDSYGYTF.